One sample yielded the 11 T cell receptor beta chains listed below, sequenced in a study of OX40 agonist ivuxolimab in advanced cancers. The library was prepared using the immunoSEQ multiplex PCR assay. TCRdb stores this immuneACCESS table with in-frame sequences only. Part of the clones is absent; in the studies checked, under half of the shortfall reflects unresolved V genes, and no reason is known for the rest. The sample table contains about 20,000 clones; only one count was recorded for about 90% of them. The ten biggest clones cover around 50% of the sample. Material: CD4+ or CD8+ T cells sorted from blood, obtained in a trial of the OX40 agonist ivuxolimab. Receptors were obtained from an adult with an advanced solid tumor such as melanoma, head and neck, liver or kidney cancer.

The V gene is TRBV10-3, the J gene TRBJ2-5; TRBD2 aligns across 7 bases. The germline CDR1 and CDR2 sequences are ENHRY and SYGVKD. This CDR3 contains 16 residues. The ends lost 3 bases at V and 3 bases at J; junction bases unmatched: 10. The CDR3 here is CAISDPGLPVEETQYF. In nucleotides, the CDR3 is TGTGCCATCAGTGACCCGGGACTACCGGTAGAAGAGACCCAGTACTTC.

This chain joins TRBV6-4 and TRBJ1-1, with TRBD1 identical over 7 bases. V lost 8 bases, J lost 2 bases, and 8 bases stayed unmatched. Per germline, CDR1 MRHNA and CDR2 SNTAGT. The CDR3 runs to 14 residues. The CDR3 reads CASHPGGRNTEAFF. Written as DNA, the CDR3 is TGTGCCAGCCACCCAGGGGGAAGAAACACTGAAGCTTTCTTT.

J is TRBJ2-3 and V is TRBV5-1; the D call may be TRBD1 or TRBD2 (5 bases each). Deletions cut 0 bases from V and 5 bases from J, with 16 bases between. The CDR3 contains 16 residues. Germline CDR1 reads SGHRS; CDR2 reads YFSETQ. CDR3 sequence (DNA): TGCGCCAGCAGCTTGGAAGAGGGGATTGAGGGAGATACGCAGTATTTT. The encoded protein is CASSLEEGIEGDTQYF.

This sequence joins TRBV6-5 and TRBJ2-7; D possibly uses TRBD1 or TRBD2 (5 bases each). CDR3 length: 14 residues. Trimming shortened V by 6 bases and J by 1 base, and 13 bases separated the two germline ends. Germline loops: CDR1 MNHEY, CDR2 SVGAGI. The CDR3: CASRLAGASYEQYF. The CDR3 coding sequence is TGTGCCAGCAGGCTGGCCGGGGCTTCCTACGAGCAGTACTTC.

The CDR3 bases are TGTGCCAGCAGTGAATCCCTAGCGGGGGGAACAGGAGTCACCGGGGAGCTGTTTTTT. Protein product: CASSESLAGGTGVTGELFF. This chain uses TRBV6-1 with TRBJ2-2; 11 bases fit TRBD2. V was pared by 2 bases and J by 4 bases, with 12 bases of the junction left unmatched. The CDR3 totals 19 residues. Germline CDR1 MNHNS, CDR2 SASEGT.

The J gene is TRBJ2-1, the V gene TRBV4-1; 7 bases line up with TRBD2. Germline CDR1 reads MGHRA; CDR2 reads YSYEKL. This CDR3 comprises 19 residues. With V trimmed by 1 base and J by 5 bases, 17 bases remained unmatched. The CDR3 is CASSQAGGLGPKNHNEQFF. Here the CDR3 DNA reads TGCGCCAGCAGCCAAGCCGGGGGGTTGGGCCCCAAGAATCACAATGAGCAGTTCTTC.

This chain connects TRBV7-9 to TRBJ1-2; D is ambiguous. CDR3 length: 13 residues. CDR1 is SEHNR and CDR2 is FQNEAQ in the germline V gene (reference sequence). V was cut by 4 bases and J by 2 bases, with 8 bases left in between. The CDR3 DNA reads TGTGCCAGCAGCTCAGGAGGAAACTATGGCTACACCTTC. As protein: CASSSGGNYGYTF.

The chain has TRBV7-2 and TRBJ2-5, with 9 bases lining up with TRBD2. Germline CDR1 SGHTA, CDR2 FQGNSA. V trimming: 4 bases; J trimming: 10 bases; junction bases outside the gene matches: 16. There are 16 residues in the CDR3. As DNA, the CDR3 is TGTGCCAGCAGCTCCTCAGCGGGGGGCCTCCGGTCTAACCAGTACTTC. Protein: CASSSSAGGLRSNQYF.

In its sample, this clone ranks as medium-sized (0.01 to 0.1%). The sample carries other DNA sequences with the same CDR3. V and J are TRBV4-2 and TRBJ2-5; 10 bases agree with TRBD2. The germline CDR1 and CDR2 sequences are LGHNA and YNFKEQ. The CDR3 runs to 15 residues. The junction had 3 bases not matched to a gene; V was cut back by 3 bases and J by 2 bases. This CDR3 reads CASSQALAGQETQYF. In DNA form, the CDR3 reads TGTGCCAGCAGCCAGGCACTAGCGGGGCAAGAGACCCAGTACTTC.

The chain combines TRBV5-1 with TRBJ2-5, with 7 bases that match TRBD1. Germline V gives CDR1 SGHRS, CDR2 YFSETQ. The CDR3 extends over 17 amino acids. The V gene end was trimmed by 0 bases and the J gene end by 3 bases; junction bases not matched to a gene: 11. CDR3 protein: CASSLGTGSIVKETQYF. CDR3 DNA: TGCGCCAGCAGCTTGGGGACAGGATCCATCGTAAAAGAGACCCAGTACTTC.

The chain is built from TRBV19 and TRBJ2-7; D perhaps matches TRBD1 (6 bases). Trimming removed 5 bases from V and 3 bases from J, with 14 bases in between. CDR3 length equals 14 residues. CDR1 and CDR2 (germline): LNHDA, SQIVND (reference sequence). CDR3: CASSDPGQHYEQYF. As DNA, the CDR3 is TGTGCCAGTAGTGACCCGGGACAACACTACGAGCAGTACTTC.